Listed here are 6 T cell receptor beta chains from one sample, sequenced in a study of control samples from healthy donors and cancer patients. TCRdb's copy holds only in-frame clones and misses some; the assay was immunoSEQ multiplex PCR. This sample has around 93,000 clones, with around nine tenths found just once. Sequenced sample: blood. These receptor sequences come from a human donor in good health. The donor label of this sample is uncertain.

The chain combines TRBV5-5 with TRBJ2-7; no reliable D call. In germline, CDR1 is SGHKS, CDR2 YYEKEE (reference sequence). The CDR3 totals 11 residues. V was cut by 2 bases and J by 5 bases, with 5 bases left in between. The CDR3 region has the DNA TGTGCCAGCAGCTTTAGCAACGAGCAGTACTTC. This gives the protein CASSFSNEQYF.

The rearrangement uses TRBV7-8 and TRBJ1-3, with 7 bases identical to TRBD1. CDR3 length: 14 residues. CDR1 and CDR2 (germline): SGHVS, FQNEAQ. The ends lost 5 bases at V and 5 bases at J; junction bases unmatched: 6. The CDR3 spells CASSPGTDRNTIYF. CDR3 in DNA: TGTGCCAGCAGCCCAGGGACAGACCGAAACACCATATATTTT.

The J gene is TRBJ1-2, the V gene TRBV11-2, with D possibly TRBD1 on 5 matching bases. CDR3 length: 12 residues. Trimming left V 7 bases short and J 1 base short, with 7 bases between. The germline gives CDR1 SGHAT, CDR2 FQNNGV. The CDR3: CASMGDNYGYTF. Written as DNA, the CDR3 is TGTGCCAGCATGGGGGATAACTATGGCTACACCTTC.

This rearrangement joins TRBV18 to TRBJ2-1; tentatively, D is TRBD1 (6 bases). The CDR3 has 15 residues. V dropped 4 bases and J dropped 2 bases, with 12 bases sitting between them. The V gene's germline CDR1 is KGHSH and CDR2 LQKENI. The CDR3 is CASSHSQGTYNEQFF. The CDR3 region has the DNA TGTGCCAGCTCACATAGTCAGGGGACCTACAATGAGCAGTTCTTC.

The chain couples TRBV2 to TRBJ1-4, with 7 bases identical to TRBD1. V shed 6 bases and J 6 bases; nucleotides not matched to a gene: 13. The CDR3 loop spans 16 amino acids. In germline, CDR1 is SNHLY, CDR2 FYNNEI. The CDR3 DNA is TGTGCCAGCAGCCGACCGCAAGGGGGCGGAGATGAAAAACTGTTTTTT. This translates into CASSRPQGGGDEKLFF.

The rearrangement uses TRBV27 and TRBJ2-7; 9 nucleotides line up with TRBD1. The germline gives CDR1 MNHEY, CDR2 SMNVEV (reference sequence). V lost 6 bases, J lost 5 bases, and 11 bases stayed unmatched. This CDR3 has 15 amino acids. As DNA, the CDR3 is TGTGCCAGCAGGAGGGGACAGGGCGGGTTCCACGAGCAGTACGTC. It specifies CASRRGQGGFHEQYV.